This TCR beta chain was identified in a study of monozygotic twins with inflammatory bowel disease. The CDR3 is 13 amino acids. Germline lookup yields CDR1 SGHKS and CDR2 YYEKEE (reference sequence). Across eight separate reactions for each sample, cDNA was made. UMIs that included a 6-nucleotide sample barcode were added by template switching, which took place during cDNA synthesis. TCRdb re-called the 5' RACE reads; every CDR3 protein appears as one record, without DNA. The table lists over 150,000 distinct CDR3 sequences, with 2% to 3% in the top ten. This chain uses TRBV5-5 with TRBJ2-1; there is no DNA to check the TCRdb D call of TRBD1. Specimen: blood. This TCR derives from a human donor with ulcerative colitis or Crohn's disease, or a healthy co-twin of an affected twin (not recorded which). The CDR3 protein is CASSLDRGYEQFF.